Each of the 17 T cell receptor beta chains below was sequenced from the same sample in a study of shared clonotypes between healthy human individuals. Assay: immunoSEQ multiplex PCR; the TCRdb copy retains only in-frame clones and omits some. The sample holds more than 2 million clones; 95% are singletons and the top ten take 0.1% to 0.15%. Sequenced input: naive CD4+ T cells sorted from blood. Noted subset: CD45RA+ positively selected. These receptors were obtained from a man between 18 and 29 years old in good health.

The chain has TRBV5-3 and TRBJ2-5; the D is unclear. TRBV5-3 is assigned to the ORF class and has an uncertain function. The CDR3 extends over 15 amino acids. The germline V and J ends were trimmed by 4 bases and 2 bases, with 15 bases remaining between them. The CDR3 loop is CARSAEDGLQETQYF. CDR3 nucleotides: TGTGCCAGAAGCGCAGAGGACGGCCTTCAAGAGACCCAGTACTTC.

The chain has TRBV19 and TRBJ1-3; 10 bases agree with TRBD1. CDR1 and CDR2 (germline): LNHDA, SQIVND (reference sequence). The CDR3 is 17 residues long. V shed 5 bases and J 4 bases; nucleotides not matched to a gene: 11. The CDR3 is CASSPRDRGKAGNTIYF. The CDR3 DNA reads TGTGCCAGTAGTCCCAGGGACAGGGGAAAGGCGGGAAACACCATATATTTT.

This clone was observed once. The chain employs TRBV18 and TRBJ1-3; D possibly corresponds to TRBD1 (5 bases). The CDR3 covers 16 residues. Trimming pared 3 bases from V and 0 bases from J, leaving 12 bases between. The germline gives CDR1 KGHSH, CDR2 LQKENI. CDR3 region: CASSPSGRISGNTIYF. In DNA, the CDR3 is TGTGCCAGCTCACCCTCGGGACGGATCTCTGGAAACACCATATATTTT.

The chain combines TRBV2 with TRBJ2-5; TRBD2 agrees at 12 bases. The J segment lost 3 bases and the V segment lost 7 bases, leaving 6 bases of the junction unmatched. The CDR3 totals 15 residues. Germline V gives CDR1 SNHLY, CDR2 FYNNEI. CDR3 sequence (DNA): TGTGCCAGCATTCGGACTAGCGGGACGGAAGAGACCCAGTACTTC. It codes for CASIRTSGTEETQYF.

This chain uses TRBV4-2 with TRBJ2-1; 9 nucleotides match TRBD1. This CDR3 comprises 21 residues. V trimming: 1 base; J trimming: 0 bases; junction bases outside the gene matches: 16. Germline values: CDR1 LGHNA, CDR2 YNFKEQ. CDR3 in DNA: TGTGCCAGCAGCCAAGTGTTCTTAGGACAGGGGCTCTCGAGCTCCTACAATGAGCAGTTCTTC. Translated: CASSQVFLGQGLSSSYNEQFF.

V and J are TRBV2 and TRBJ2-7; D is perhaps TRBD2 (6 bases). V was trimmed by 6 bases and J by 4 bases, leaving 16 bases between them. CDR1 is SNHLY and CDR2 is FYNNEI in the germline V gene. The CDR3 contains 14 residues. The CDR3 is CASSSDGGLYEQYF. The CDR3, as DNA: TGTGCCAGCAGCTCAGACGGGGGATTGTACGAGCAGTACTTC.

Of note for this clone: Other DNA sequences within the sample encode an identical CDR3. This chain links TRBV5-1 with TRBJ2-7; TRBD1 matches 8 bases. Germline CDR1 reads SGHRS; CDR2 reads YFSETQ. The CDR3 sequence is 15 residues long. The junction had 4 bases not matched to a gene; V was cut back by 0 bases and J by 2 bases. CDR3 DNA: TGCGCCAGCAGCTTGGCCGGGACAGGTCCCTACGAGCAGTACTTC. Residues: CASSLAGTGPYEQYF.

Of note for this clone: Other nucleotide sequences from this sample produce the same CDR3. The V and J genes are TRBV6-1 and TRBJ1-5; a possible D gene is TRBD1 (6 bases). Trimming took off 8 bases at V and 1 base at J, with 9 bases between the two ends. Germline CDR1 and CDR2: MNHNS and SASEGT. The CDR3 sequence is 13 residues long. The chain's CDR3 is CASGRGSNQPQHF. DNA for the CDR3: TGTGCCAGCGGCAGGGGAAGCAATCAGCCCCAGCATTTT.

V and J are TRBV30 and TRBJ1-4; possibly TRBD1 for D (6 bases). The CDR3 spans 15 residues. V was clipped by 0 bases and J by 7 bases, with 15 bases between them. CDR1 is GTSNPN, CDR2 SVGIG, per germline (reference sequence). CDR3 loop: CAWSVRLGASEKLFF. Written as DNA, the CDR3 is TGTGCCTGGAGTGTCCGACTGGGGGCAAGTGAAAAACTGTTTTTT.

This clone occurred once. The genes are TRBV27 and TRBJ1-6, with 7 bases lining up with TRBD1. Trimming cost V 5 bases and J 3 bases; bases outside gene matches: 7. This CDR3 is built from 16 residues. CDR1 and CDR2 from the germline V gene are MNHEY and SMNVEV (reference sequence). CDR3 loop: CASSAKGAYYNSPLHF. The CDR3 DNA reads as TGTGCCAGCAGTGCAAAGGGGGCGTACTATAATTCACCCCTCCACTTT.

V gene TRBV28 combines with J gene TRBJ2-3; the D gene is possibly TRBD2 (5 bases). The CDR3 extends over 18 amino acids. Trimming pared 2 bases from V and 1 base from J, leaving 19 bases between. The germline V gene has CDR1 MDHEN and CDR2 SYDVKM. The CDR3 sequence: CASSLGQRLAGGTDTQYF. The CDR3 coding sequence is TGTGCCAGCAGTTTAGGCCAGCGACTCGCCGGGGGCACAGATACGCAGTATTTT.

The chain carries TRBV19 and TRBJ2-7, with D perhaps matching TRBD2 (6 bases). The ends were cut back, 3 bases at V and 2 bases at J, with 14 bases in the middle. The germline V gene encodes CDR1 LNHDA and CDR2 SQIVND (reference sequence). This CDR3 comprises 15 residues. This CDR3 is CASSMSFGGPYEQYF. The CDR3 DNA reads as TGTGCCAGTAGTATGTCGTTCGGGGGACCCTACGAGCAGTACTTC.

The rearrangement links TRBV6-1 to TRBJ2-3, with D unresolved. The CDR3 spans 14 residues. Trimming shortened V by 7 bases and J by 0 bases, and 11 bases separated the two germline ends. Germline assignment: CDR1 MNHNS and CDR2 SASEGT. CDR3 region: CASILGLSTDTQYF. DNA for the CDR3: TGTGCCAGCATCTTGGGCTTGAGCACAGATACGCAGTATTTT.

Points on this clone: Other DNA sequences in this sample translate to the same CDR3. This sequence joins TRBV5-1 and TRBJ2-1, with TRBD1 as a possible D gene (6 bases). V gave up 0 bases and J gave up 3 bases, with 13 bases separating them. The length of the CDR3 is 16 residues. CDR1 is SGHRS, CDR2 YFSETQ, per germline. The DNA of the CDR3 is TGCGCCAGCAGCTTGGCAAGTGGGGGCGGCTACAATGAGCAGTTCTTC. As protein: CASSLASGGGYNEQFF.

The rearrangement uses TRBV10-1 and TRBJ2-1; TRBD2 aligns across 9 bases. The germline gives CDR1 WNHNN, CDR2 SYGVQD (reference sequence). CDR3 length: 15 amino acids. Trimming removed 3 bases from V and 7 bases from J; junction bases left unmatched: 7. The chain's CDR3 is CASSDSSGTVNEQFF. DNA of the CDR3: TGCGCCAGCAGTGATTCTAGCGGGACTGTAAATGAGCAGTTCTTC.

V usage is TRBV5-1 and J usage is TRBJ1-5; tentatively, D is TRBD1 (6 bases). CDR3 size: 15 residues. Germline V gene sequence: CDR1 SGHRS, CDR2 YFSETQ. Trimming stripped 0 bases from V and 5 bases from J, with 12 bases between. This CDR3 is CASSLEGQGHQPQHF. CDR3 DNA sequence: TGCGCCAGCAGCTTGGAGGGACAAGGTCATCAGCCCCAGCATTTT.

This chain uses TRBV6-5 with TRBJ2-1; D is undetermined. This CDR3 region has 15 residues. V gave up 2 bases and J gave up 8 bases, with 16 bases separating them. Germline lookup yields CDR1 MNHEY and CDR2 SVGAGI. The CDR3 spells CASSYRATSPYEQFF. DNA of the CDR3: TGTGCCAGCAGTTACCGGGCCACCTCTCCCTATGAGCAGTTCTTC.